This TCR beta chain was retrieved from a study of T-cell memory formation after mild COVID-19. The study's findings and limits: Contracting CD8+ clones were enriched in EMRA, CD4+ mainly in CM and EM. Still unconfirmed is whether the second-wave clones peaking on day 37 recognized SARS-CoV-2.

TCRdb independently ran MiXCR on the 5' RACE reads; one entry per CDR3 protein. The sample holds 500,000 to 650,000 distinct CDR3 sequences, roughly a fifth seen once. To note about this clonotype: No antigen is known for it.

J gave up 9 bases and V 5 bases, and 6 bases lay outside the gene matches. CDR1 is LNHNV, CDR2 YYDKDF, per germline (reference sequence). There are 13 residues in the CDR3. The rearrangement links TRBV15 to TRBJ2-1; TRBD2 agrees at 8 bases. Sequenced input: PBMCs or a T cell subset sorted from them (not recorded which). This receptor was taken from an adult woman who had mild COVID-19 (a few samples of this study predate the infection). Cell type and time point are not known. The CDR3 sequence: CATSDGSGVEQFF. For the CDR3, the DNA is TGTGCCACCAGCGATGGTAGCGGGGTTGAGCAGTTCTTC.